This T cell receptor beta chain was sequenced in a study of blood T cell repertoires in COVID-19. For the study at large: The United States, Italy and Spain supplied acute and convalescent COVID-19 samples. Sources were T cells, B-cell-depleted T cells, or PBMCs; the material itself was cDNA or gDNA.

Per the original data handling: Reference gene primer amplification gave nucleated cell count estimates. TCRdb's table, derived via immunoSEQ multiplex PCR, lists solely in-frame clones and lacks some. The V and J calls and clone size are taken from that table; D and trimming were inferred from the DNA. The sample has approximately 270,000 clones, 70% to 90% seen once. V was clipped by 1 base and J by 4 bases, with 16 bases between them. The length of the CDR3 is 16 residues. Germline CDR1 and CDR2: SEHNR and FQNEAQ (reference sequence). The sample taken for sequencing was peripheral blood. This sequence originates from a woman in her 70s with acute or convalescent COVID-19. This chain connects TRBV7-9 to TRBJ2-5; D may be TRBD2 (5 bases). CDR3 coding DNA: TGTGCCAGCAGCTTAGGGACCGGGAATGTCGGAGAGACCCAGTACTTC. Protein product: CASSLGTGNVGETQYF.